The clone carrying this T cell receptor (beta chain) was seen a handful of times. The CDR3 spans 14 residues. Germline-derived CDR1 and CDR2 are SEHNR and FQNEAQ (reference sequence). Trimming shortened V by 5 bases and J by 6 bases, and 17 bases separated the two germline ends. The source of the sample is a study of cytomegalovirus exposure and HLA in healthy donors. PCR involved 60 Vbeta and 13 Jbeta primers. The table came from immunoSEQ multiplex PCR; TCRdb's copy has only in-frame clones and leaves some out. Among about 130,000 clones, about 80% were seen once, and the ten largest hold over 2.5%.

The material sequenced was PBMCs. This chain joins TRBV7-9 and TRBJ2-7; D is possibly TRBD1 (6 bases). This sequence was found in a male donor in good health and CMV-seronegative. Written as DNA, the CDR3 is TGTGCCAGCAGCCCTAGGACAGAGTTCCTCGAGCAGTACTTC. Its translation: CASSPRTEFLEQYF.